This T cell receptor (beta chain) was identified in a study of control samples from healthy donors and cancer patients. Assay: immunoSEQ multiplex PCR; the TCRdb copy retains only in-frame clones and omits some. The table includes around 20,000 clones, more than 75% detected once. Deletions cut 0 bases from V and 4 bases from J, with 12 bases between. From germline, CDR1 is SGDLS and CDR2 YYNGEE. This CDR3 contains 15 residues. The rearrangement links TRBV9 to TRBJ2-3; D is possibly TRBD2 (6 bases). Sequencing used PBMCs. The source is a woman aged 60 to 75 with head and neck cancer. CDR3 sequence: CASSVGGRFSDTQYF. The CDR3 DNA is TGTGCCAGCAGCGTAGGGGGGAGGTTTTCAGATACGCAGTATTTT.